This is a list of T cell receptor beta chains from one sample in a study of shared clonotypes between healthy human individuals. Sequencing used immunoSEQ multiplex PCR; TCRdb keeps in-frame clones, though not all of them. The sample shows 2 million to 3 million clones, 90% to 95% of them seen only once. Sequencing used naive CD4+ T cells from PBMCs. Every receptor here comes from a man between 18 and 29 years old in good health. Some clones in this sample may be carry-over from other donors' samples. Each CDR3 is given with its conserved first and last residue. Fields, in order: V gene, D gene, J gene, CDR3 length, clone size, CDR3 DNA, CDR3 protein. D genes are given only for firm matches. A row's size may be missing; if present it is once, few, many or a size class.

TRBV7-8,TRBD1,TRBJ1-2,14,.,TGTGCCAGCAGCCCGCGGACAGGGGTCTATGGCTACACCTTC,CASSPRTGVYGYTF
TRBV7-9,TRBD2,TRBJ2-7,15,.,TGTGCCAGCAGCCCGGGACTAGCGGCAACCTACGAGCAGTACTTC,CASSPGLAATYEQYF
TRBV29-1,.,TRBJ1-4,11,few,TGCAGCGTTGAATCCTCTGAAAAACTGTTTTTT,CSVESSEKLFF
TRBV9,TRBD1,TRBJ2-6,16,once,TGTGCCAGCAGCGTCCAACAGGGGGCTGGGGCCAACGTCCTGACTTTC,CASSVQQGAGANVLTF
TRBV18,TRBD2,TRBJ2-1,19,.,TGTGCCAGCTCAGTCGGGGGACTAGCGGGCCTGAGCTCCTACAATGAGCAGTTCTTC,CASSVGGLAGLSSYNEQFF
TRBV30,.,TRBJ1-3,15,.,TGTGCCTGGAGTCCCCCCCCAGGACTAAGAAACACCATATATTTT,CAWSPPPGLRNTIYF
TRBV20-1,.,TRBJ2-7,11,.,TGCAGTGCTGACACGCTCTACGAGCAGTACTTC,CSADTLYEQYF
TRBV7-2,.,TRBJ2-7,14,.,TGTGCCAGCAGCTTAAGTCCGGGAGATCACGAGCAGTACTTC,CASSLSPGDHEQYF
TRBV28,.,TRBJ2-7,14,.,TGTGCCAGCAGTTTCGCCCCAGGGGGGGTCGAGCAGTACTTC,CASSFAPGGVEQYF
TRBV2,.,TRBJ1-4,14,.,TGTGCCAGCAGTGGAGCCTGGCTCAGAGAAAAACTGTTTTTT,CASSGAWLREKLFF
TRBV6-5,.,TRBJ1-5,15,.,TGTGCCAGCAGTTACGGCGGGGGGGTAGGATCGCCCCAGCATTTT,CASSYGGGVGSPQHF
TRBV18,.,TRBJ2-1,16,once,TGTGCCAGCTCACCGAGGACAGTCGCCTCCTACAATGAGCAGTTCTTC,CASSPRTVASYNEQFF
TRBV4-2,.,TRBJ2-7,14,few,TGTGCCAGCAGCCCAAGCCTCTTAGGTCTCGAGCAGTACTTC,CASSPSLLGLEQYF
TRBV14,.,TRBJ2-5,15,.,TGTGCCAGCAGCCATATTCTAGCGTTACAAGAGACCCAGTACTTC,CASSHILALQETQYF
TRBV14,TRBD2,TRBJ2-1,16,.,TGTGCCAGTCAAAATAGCGGGAGGGCCTTCTACAATGAGCAGTTCTTC,CASQNSGRAFYNEQFF
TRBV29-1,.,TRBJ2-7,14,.,TGCAGCGTTGTCTCCCTGACACCCGGGGGCGAGCAGTACTTC,CSVVSLTPGGEQYF
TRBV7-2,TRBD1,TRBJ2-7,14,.,TGTGCCAGCAGCATACAGGGGGGCCCCACCGAGCAGTACTTC,CASSIQGGPTEQYF
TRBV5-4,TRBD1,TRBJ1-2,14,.,TGTGCCAGCAGCCAGGACAGGGTTAACTATGGCTACACCTTC,CASSQDRVNYGYTF
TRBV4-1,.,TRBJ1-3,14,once,TGCGCCAGCAGCCCCGCGCGAAGTGGAAACACCATATATTTT,CASSPARSGNTIYF
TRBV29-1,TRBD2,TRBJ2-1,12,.,TGCAGCGGGGGGGGCTCCTACAATGAGCAGTTCTTC,CSGGGSYNEQFF
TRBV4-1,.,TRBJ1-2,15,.,TGCGCCAGCAGCCAAGACCCACAAGGAAACTATGGCTACACCTTC,CASSQDPQGNYGYTF
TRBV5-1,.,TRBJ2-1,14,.,TGCGCCAGCATAGAGGAAGGCTCCTACAATGAGCAGTTCTTC,CASIEEGSYNEQFF
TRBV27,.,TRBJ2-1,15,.,TGTGCCAGCAGCCAACTCAAGAGCTCCTACAATGAGCAGTTCTTC,CASSQLKSSYNEQFF
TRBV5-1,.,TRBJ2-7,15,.,TGCGCCAGCAGCTTGGCCCCTACTCGGGGCAACGAGCAGTACTTC,CASSLAPTRGNEQYF
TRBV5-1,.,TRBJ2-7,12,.,TGCGCCAGCAGCTTCCGGGGGTACGAGCAGTACTTC,CASSFRGYEQYF
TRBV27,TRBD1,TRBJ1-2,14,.,TGTGCCAGCCGAACCTCAGGGGGGAGCTATGGCTACACCTTC,CASRTSGGSYGYTF
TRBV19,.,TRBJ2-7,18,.,TGTGCCAGTAGTATTAACCGGGCAGGGAGAGGTAGAGACTACGAGCAGTACTTC,CASSINRAGRGRDYEQYF
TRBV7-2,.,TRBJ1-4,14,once,TGTGCCAGCAGCTTAGGACGAGCAGGGGAAAAACTGTTTTTT,CASSLGRAGEKLFF
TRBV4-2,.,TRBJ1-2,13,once,TGTGCCAGCAGCCAACCCCCAGCCGGCGGCTACACCTTC,CASSQPPAGGYTF
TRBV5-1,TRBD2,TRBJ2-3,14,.,TGCGCCAGCAGCTTGGGGCGGGAGGCAGATACGCAGTATTTT,CASSLGREADTQYF
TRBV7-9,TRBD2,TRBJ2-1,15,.,TGTGCCAGCAGCCCAGCCGGGAGGACCTACAATGAGCAGTTCTTC,CASSPAGRTYNEQFF
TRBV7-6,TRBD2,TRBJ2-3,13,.,TGTGCCAGCAGCACCCAGACTAGCGGTGTGCAGTATTTT,CASSTQTSGVQYF
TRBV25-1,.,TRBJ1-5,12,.,TGTGCCAGCAGTGAATGGGGTCAGCCCCAGCATTTT,CASSEWGQPQHF
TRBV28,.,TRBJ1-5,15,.,TGTGCCAGCAGTTTATTTTCCCGACGCACGGAGCCCCAGCATTTT,CASSLFSRRTEPQHF
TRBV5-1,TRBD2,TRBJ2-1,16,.,TGCGCCAGCAGCTTTCCTAGCGGGAGGCCTTACAATGAGCAGTTCTTC,CASSFPSGRPYNEQFF
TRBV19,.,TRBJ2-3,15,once,TGTGCCAGTAGTACTTTAGATGGAAGACGAGATACGCAGTATTTT,CASSTLDGRRDTQYF
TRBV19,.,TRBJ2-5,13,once,TGTGCCAGTAGTGACGCAAGCAGGGAGACCCAGTACTTC,CASSDASRETQYF
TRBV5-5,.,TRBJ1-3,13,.,TGTGCCAGCAGCTTAGGAGGAAGAAACACCATATATTTT,CASSLGGRNTIYF
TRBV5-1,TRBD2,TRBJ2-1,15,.,TGCGCCAGCAGCTATCAGCGGGAGCGGGGCAATGAGCAGTTCTTC,CASSYQRERGNEQFF
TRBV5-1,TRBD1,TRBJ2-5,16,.,TGCGCCAGCAGCCCGCCTCAGACAGGGGCCCAAGAGACCCAGTACTTC,CASSPPQTGAQETQYF
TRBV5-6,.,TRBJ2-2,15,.,TGTGCCAGCAGCCCACTGGGCCGAGGGACCGGGGAGCTGTTTTTT,CASSPLGRGTGELFF
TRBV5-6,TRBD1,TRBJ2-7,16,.,TGTGCCAGCAGCAGGATGCCCGGGACAGCTTCCTACGAGCAGTACTTC,CASSRMPGTASYEQYF
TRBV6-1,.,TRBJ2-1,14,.,TGTGCCAGCAGTTGGGCGGGACAGAACAATGAGCAGTTCTTC,CASSWAGQNNEQFF
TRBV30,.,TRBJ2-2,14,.,TGTGCCTGGAGTGCTGGACTAATCACCGGGGAGCTGTTTTTT,CAWSAGLITGELFF
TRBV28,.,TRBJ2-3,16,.,TGTGCCAGCAGCGAAGGGGCAGGGACTAGCACAGATACGCAGTATTTT,CASSEGAGTSTDTQYF
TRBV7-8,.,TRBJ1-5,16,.,TGTGCCAGCAGCTTACTGTGGGGTGGTAGCAATCAGCCCCAGCATTTT,CASSLLWGGSNQPQHF
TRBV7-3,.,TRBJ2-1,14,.,TGTGCCAGCAGCCCTAACCCCCGACTCAATGAGCAGTTCTTC,CASSPNPRLNEQFF
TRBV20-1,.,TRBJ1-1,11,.,TGCAGTGCTAGGGGGTTCTTCGAAGCTTTCTTT,CSARGFFEAFF
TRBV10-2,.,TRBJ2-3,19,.,TGCGCCAGCAGTGAGTCGATAGGACAGCCAGGAACTAGCACAGATACGCAGTATTTT,CASSESIGQPGTSTDTQYF
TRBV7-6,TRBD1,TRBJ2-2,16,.,TGTGCCAGCAGACAAGGACAGGGGGCGTACACCGGGGAGCTGTTTTTT,CASRQGQGAYTGELFF
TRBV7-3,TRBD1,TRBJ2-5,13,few,TGTGCCAGCAGCAAGGGACAGGGAGAGACCCAGTACTTC,CASSKGQGETQYF
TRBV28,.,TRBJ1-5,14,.,TGTGCCAGCAGTTCACAGGGTTTAAGTCAGCCCCAGCATTTT,CASSSQGLSQPQHF
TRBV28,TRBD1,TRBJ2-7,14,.,TGTGCCAGCAGAATCGGCAGGGGGCTCTACGAGCAGTACTTC,CASRIGRGLYEQYF
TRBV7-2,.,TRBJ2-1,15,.,TGTGCCAGCAGACTTGACAGAGGCTCCTACAATGAGCAGTTCTTC,CASRLDRGSYNEQFF
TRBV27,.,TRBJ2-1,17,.,TGTGCCAGCAATACACGGTCGGGGATATGGAGCTACAATGAGCAGTTCTTC,CASNTRSGIWSYNEQFF